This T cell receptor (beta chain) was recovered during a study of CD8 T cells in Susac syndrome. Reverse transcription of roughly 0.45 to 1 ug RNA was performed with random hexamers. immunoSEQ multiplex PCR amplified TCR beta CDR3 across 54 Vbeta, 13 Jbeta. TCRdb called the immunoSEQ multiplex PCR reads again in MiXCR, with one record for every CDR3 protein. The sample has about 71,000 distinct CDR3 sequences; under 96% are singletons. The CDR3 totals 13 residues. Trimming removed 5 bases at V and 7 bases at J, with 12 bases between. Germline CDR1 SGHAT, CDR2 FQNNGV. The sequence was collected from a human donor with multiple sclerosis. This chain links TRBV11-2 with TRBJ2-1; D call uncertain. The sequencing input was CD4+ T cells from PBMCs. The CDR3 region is CASSPMARNEQFF. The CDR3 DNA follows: TGTGCCAGCAGCCCGATGGCTAGGAATGAGCAGTTCTTC.